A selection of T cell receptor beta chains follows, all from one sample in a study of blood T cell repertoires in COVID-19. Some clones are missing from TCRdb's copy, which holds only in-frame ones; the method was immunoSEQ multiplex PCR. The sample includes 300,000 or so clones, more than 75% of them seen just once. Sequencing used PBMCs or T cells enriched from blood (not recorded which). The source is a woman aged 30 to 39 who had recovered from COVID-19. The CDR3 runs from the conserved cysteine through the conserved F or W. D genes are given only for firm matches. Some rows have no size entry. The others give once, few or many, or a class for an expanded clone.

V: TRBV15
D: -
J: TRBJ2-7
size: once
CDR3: CATRDNAYEQYF
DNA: TGTGCCACCCGGGACAACGCCTACGAGCAGTACTTC

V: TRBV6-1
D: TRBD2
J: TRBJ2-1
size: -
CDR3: CASSARGGGSSYNEQFF
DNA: TGTGCCAGCAGTGCCCGCGGGGGGGGGAGCTCCTACAATGAGCAGTTCTTC

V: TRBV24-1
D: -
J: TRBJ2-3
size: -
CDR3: CATSESVARTDTQYF
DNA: TGTGCCACCAGTGAATCAGTAGCCCGCACAGATACGCAGTATTTT

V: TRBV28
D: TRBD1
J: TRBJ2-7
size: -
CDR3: CASSLPGTGSHEQYF
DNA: TGTGCCAGCAGTTTGCCCGGGACAGGGAGCCACGAGCAGTACTTC

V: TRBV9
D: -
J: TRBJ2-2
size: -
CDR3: CASSTIGGAFTGELFF
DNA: TGTGCCAGCAGCACCATTGGGGGGGCGTTCACCGGGGAGCTGTTTTTT

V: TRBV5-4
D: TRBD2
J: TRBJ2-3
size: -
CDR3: CASTSHPGGAGTDTQYF
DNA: TGTGCCAGCACCTCCCATCCCGGGGGGGCTGGCACAGATACGCAGTATTTT

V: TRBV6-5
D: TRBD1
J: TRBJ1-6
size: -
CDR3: CAIVFRDSNSPLHF
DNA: TGTGCCATCGTCTTCCGGGACAGTAATTCACCCCTCCACTTT

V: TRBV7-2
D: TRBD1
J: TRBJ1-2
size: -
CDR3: CASRFGQANYGYTF
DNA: TGTGCCAGCAGGTTCGGACAGGCCAACTATGGCTACACCTTC

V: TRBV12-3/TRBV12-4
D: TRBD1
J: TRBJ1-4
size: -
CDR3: CASRGQGNEKLFF
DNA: TGTGCCAGCAGGGGACAGGGGAATGAAAAACTGTTTTTT

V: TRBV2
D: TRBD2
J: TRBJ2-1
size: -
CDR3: CASSEGSGGARFYNEQFF
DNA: TGTGCCAGCAGTGAAGGTAGCGGGGGGGCCAGGTTCTACAATGAGCAGTTCTTC

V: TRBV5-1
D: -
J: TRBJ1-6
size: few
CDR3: CASNSGELDSPLHF
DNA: TGCGCCAGCAACTCAGGGGAGTTAGATTCACCCCTCCACTTT

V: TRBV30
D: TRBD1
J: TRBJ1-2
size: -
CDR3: CAWSVETGHGYTF
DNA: TGTGCCTGGAGTGTTGAGACAGGGCATGGCTACACCTTC

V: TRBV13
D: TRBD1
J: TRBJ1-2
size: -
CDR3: CASSSTGARNYGYTF
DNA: TGTGCCAGCAGCTCAACAGGGGCTAGAAACTATGGCTACACCTTC

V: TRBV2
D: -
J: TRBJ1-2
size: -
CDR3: CASSPGRVDFYGYTF
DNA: TGTGCCAGCAGTCCGGGTCGCGTTGACTTCTATGGCTACACCTTC

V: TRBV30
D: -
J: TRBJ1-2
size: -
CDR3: CAWRNRANYGYTF
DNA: TGTGCCTGGAGGAACAGGGCCAACTATGGCTACACCTTC

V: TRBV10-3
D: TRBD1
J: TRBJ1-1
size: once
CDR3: CAISEDRGAEAFF
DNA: TGTGCCATCAGTGAGGACAGGGGCGCTGAAGCTTTCTTT

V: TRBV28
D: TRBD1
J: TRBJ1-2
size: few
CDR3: CASSATGGRKTNYGYTF
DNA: TGTGCCAGCAGTGCTACAGGGGGCCGAAAAACTAACTATGGCTACACCTTC

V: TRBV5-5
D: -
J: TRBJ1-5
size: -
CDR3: CASSLVSGSNQPQHF
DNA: TGTGCCAGCAGCTTGGTTTCAGGTAGCAATCAGCCCCAGCATTTT

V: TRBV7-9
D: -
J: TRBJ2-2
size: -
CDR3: CASSLGSGLNTGELFF
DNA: TGTGCCAGCAGCTTAGGGTCGGGATTAAACACCGGGGAGCTGTTTTTT

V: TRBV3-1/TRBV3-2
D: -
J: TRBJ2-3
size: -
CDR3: CASSQRTASTDTQYF
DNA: TGTGCCAGCAGCCAGAGGACAGCGAGCACAGATACGCAGTATTTT

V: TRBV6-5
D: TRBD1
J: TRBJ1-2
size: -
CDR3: CASIRTGAYGYTF
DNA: TGTGCCAGCATTCGGACAGGGGCTTATGGCTACACCTTC

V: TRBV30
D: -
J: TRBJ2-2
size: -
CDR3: CACPPWNGNAGELFF
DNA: TGTGCCTGCCCACCCTGGAACGGGAACGCCGGGGAGCTGTTTTTT

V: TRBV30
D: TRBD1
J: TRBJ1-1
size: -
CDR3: CAWSARTGGRAFF
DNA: TGTGCCTGGAGTGCCAGGACAGGGGGGAGGGCTTTCTTT

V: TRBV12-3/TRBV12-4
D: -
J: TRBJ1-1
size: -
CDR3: CASGRWVNTEAFF
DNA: TGTGCCAGTGGGCGATGGGTGAACACTGAAGCTTTCTTT

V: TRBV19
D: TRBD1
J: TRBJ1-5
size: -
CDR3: CASTSSGGVQPQHF
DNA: TGTGCCAGTACGTCGTCAGGGGGCGTGCAGCCCCAGCATTTT

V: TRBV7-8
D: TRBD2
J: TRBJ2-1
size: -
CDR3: CASSLLGTRLNEQFF
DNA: TGTGCCAGCAGCTTGTTAGGGACTAGGCTCAATGAGCAGTTCTTC

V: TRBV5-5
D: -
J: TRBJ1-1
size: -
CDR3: CASSLFLVGGGGRNTEAFF
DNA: TGTGCCAGCAGCTTATTTTTGGTTGGTGGGGGCGGGAGGAACACTGAAGCTTTCTTT

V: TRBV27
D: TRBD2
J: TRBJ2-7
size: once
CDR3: CASTLVGRGVHEQYF
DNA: TGTGCCAGCACTTTGGTGGGACGGGGGGTCCACGAGCAGTACTTC

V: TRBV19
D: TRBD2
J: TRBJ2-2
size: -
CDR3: CASSEGLAGALNTGELFF
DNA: TGTGCCAGTAGTGAGGGACTAGCGGGGGCATTGAACACCGGGGAGCTGTTTTTT

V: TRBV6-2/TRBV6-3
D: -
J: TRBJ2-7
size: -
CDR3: CASSLSNLRDTSF
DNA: TGTGCCAGCAGTTTATCAAATCTCCGGGACACTTCTTTC

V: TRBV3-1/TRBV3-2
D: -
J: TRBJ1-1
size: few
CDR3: CASSQADRWGTEAFF
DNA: TGTGCCAGCAGCCAAGCTGACAGGTGGGGGACTGAAGCTTTCTTT

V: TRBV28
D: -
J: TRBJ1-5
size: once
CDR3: CASNAPQGSQPQHF
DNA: TGTGCCAGCAATGCTCCCCAGGGTAGTCAGCCCCAGCATTTT

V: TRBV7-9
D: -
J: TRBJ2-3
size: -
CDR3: CASSSTGALTDTQYF
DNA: TGTGCCAGCAGTTCGACAGGTGCTCTAACAGATACGCAGTATTTT

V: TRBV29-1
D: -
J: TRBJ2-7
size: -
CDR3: CSVFLEGEQYF
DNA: TGCAGCGTCTTCCTAGAAGGCGAGCAGTACTTC

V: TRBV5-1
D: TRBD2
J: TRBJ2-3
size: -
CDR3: CASSLKRGGSDTQYF
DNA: TGCGCCAGCAGCTTAAAGCGGGGGGGCTCAGATACGCAGTATTTT

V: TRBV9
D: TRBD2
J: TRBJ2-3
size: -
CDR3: CASSRSGGAPDTQYF
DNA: TGTGCCAGCAGCCGTAGCGGGGGGGCCCCGGATACGCAGTATTTT

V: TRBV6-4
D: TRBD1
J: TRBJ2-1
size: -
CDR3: CASSGLQGNEQFF
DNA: TGTGCCAGCAGTGGGCTACAGGGGAATGAGCAGTTCTTC

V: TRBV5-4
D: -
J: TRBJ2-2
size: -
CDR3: CASSLGLPGELFF
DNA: TGTGCCAGCAGCTTGGGACTCCCCGGGGAGCTGTTTTTT

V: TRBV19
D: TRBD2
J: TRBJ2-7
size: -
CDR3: CASTAKGGGSSYEQYF
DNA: TGTGCCAGTACCGCCAAAGGCGGGGGGAGCTCCTACGAGCAGTACTTC

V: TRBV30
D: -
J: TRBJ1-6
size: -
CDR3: CAWGDKIDSPLHF
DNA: TGTGCCTGGGGGGACAAGATTGATTCACCCCTCCACTTT

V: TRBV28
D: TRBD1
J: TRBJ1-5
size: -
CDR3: CASSPTGGRGDQPQHF
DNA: TGTGCCAGCAGCCCGACAGGGGGCAGGGGGGATCAGCCCCAGCATTTT

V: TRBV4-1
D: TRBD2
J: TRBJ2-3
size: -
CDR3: CASSQEPSGGLGTDTQYF
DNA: TGCGCCAGCAGCCAAGAACCTAGCGGGGGGCTGGGCACAGATACGCAGTATTTT

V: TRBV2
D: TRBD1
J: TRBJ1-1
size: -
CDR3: CASREGQSNTEAFF
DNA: TGTGCCAGCAGGGAGGGACAGTCGAACACTGAAGCTTTCTTT

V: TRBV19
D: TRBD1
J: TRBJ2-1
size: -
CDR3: CATDRGHEQFF
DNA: TGTGCCACGGACAGGGGGCATGAGCAGTTCTTC

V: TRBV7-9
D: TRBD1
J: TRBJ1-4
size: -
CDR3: CASSLDDRGRTNEKLFF
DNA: TGTGCCAGCAGCTTAGACGACAGGGGGCGTACTAATGAAAAACTGTTTTTT

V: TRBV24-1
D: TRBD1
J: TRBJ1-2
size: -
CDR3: CATSDLRQGYGYTF
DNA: TGTGCCACCAGTGATTTGCGACAGGGGTATGGCTACACCTTC

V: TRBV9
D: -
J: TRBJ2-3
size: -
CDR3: CASSPRLRGITDTQYF
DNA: TGTGCCAGCAGCCCTCGGCTTCGGGGGATCACAGATACGCAGTATTTT

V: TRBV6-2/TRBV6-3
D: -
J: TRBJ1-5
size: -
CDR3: CASTPGVRMSNQPQHF
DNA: TGTGCCAGCACCCCAGGGGTGAGAATGAGCAATCAGCCCCAGCATTTT

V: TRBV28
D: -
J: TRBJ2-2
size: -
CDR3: CASSLGRRWRVEGMGFNTGELFF
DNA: TGTGCCAGCAGTTTAGGAAGAAGGTGGAGGGTGGAGGGAATGGGGTTCAACACCGGGGAGCTGTTTTTT

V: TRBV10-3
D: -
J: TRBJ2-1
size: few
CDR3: CAISESGLAQSSYNEQFF
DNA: TGTGCCATCAGTGAGTCTGGGCTAGCGCAGAGCTCCTACAATGAGCAGTTCTTC

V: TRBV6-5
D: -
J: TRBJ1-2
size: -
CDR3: CASSVANGYTF
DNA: TGTGCCAGCAGCGTAGCAAATGGCTACACCTTC

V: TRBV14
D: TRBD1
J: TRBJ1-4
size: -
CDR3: CASSQATGVANEKLFF
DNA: TGTGCCAGCAGCCAGGCTACAGGGGTGGCGAATGAAAAACTGTTTTTT

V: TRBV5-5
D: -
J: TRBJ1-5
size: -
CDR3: CASNRWGGNQPQHF
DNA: TGTGCCAGCAACCGGTGGGGGGGCAATCAGCCCCAGCATTTT

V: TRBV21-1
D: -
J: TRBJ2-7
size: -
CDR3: CASSETSPGQGGEQYF
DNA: TGTGCCAGCAGCGAAACGTCACCTGGACAGGGCGGCGAGCAGTACTTC

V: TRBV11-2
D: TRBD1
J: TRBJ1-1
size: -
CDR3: CASSLSRPGQGNQAFF
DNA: TGTGCCAGCAGCTTATCCAGACCGGGACAGGGGAACCAAGCTTTCTTT

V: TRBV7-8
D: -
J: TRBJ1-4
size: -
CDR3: CASPRVPPQQLWEDEKLFF
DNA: TGTGCCAGCCCCAGAGTCCCCCCTCAGCAACTATGGGAGGATGAAAAACTGTTTTTT

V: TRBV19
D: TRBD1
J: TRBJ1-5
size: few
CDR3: CASSPTDRFNQPQHF
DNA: TGTGCCAGTAGTCCAACGGACAGGTTCAATCAGCCCCAGCATTTT

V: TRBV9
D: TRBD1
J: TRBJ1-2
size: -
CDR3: CASSDRDRGYGYTF
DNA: TGTGCCAGCAGCGACCGGGACAGGGGCTATGGCTACACCTTC

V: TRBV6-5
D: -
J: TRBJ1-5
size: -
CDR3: CASSYTADQPQHF
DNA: TGTGCCAGCAGTTACACGGCGGATCAGCCCCAGCATTTT

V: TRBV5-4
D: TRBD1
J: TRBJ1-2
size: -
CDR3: CASRQGAYGYTF
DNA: TGTGCCAGCAGACAGGGGGCCTATGGCTACACCTTC